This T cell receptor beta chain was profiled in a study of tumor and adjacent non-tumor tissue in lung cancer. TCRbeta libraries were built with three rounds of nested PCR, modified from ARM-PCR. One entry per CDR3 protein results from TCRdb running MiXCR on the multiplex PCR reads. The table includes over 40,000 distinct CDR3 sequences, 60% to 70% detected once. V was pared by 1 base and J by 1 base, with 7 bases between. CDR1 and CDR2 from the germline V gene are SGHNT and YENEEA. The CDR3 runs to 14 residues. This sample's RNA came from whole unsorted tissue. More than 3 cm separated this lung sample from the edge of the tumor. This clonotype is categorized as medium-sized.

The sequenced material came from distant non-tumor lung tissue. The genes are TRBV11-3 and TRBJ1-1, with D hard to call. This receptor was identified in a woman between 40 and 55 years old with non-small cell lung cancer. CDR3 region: CASSLAGWNTEAFF. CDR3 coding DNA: TGTGCCAGCAGCTTAGCCGGGTGGAACACTGAAGCTTTCTTT. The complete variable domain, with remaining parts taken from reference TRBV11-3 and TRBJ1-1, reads EAGVVQSPRYKIIEKKQPVAFWCNPISGHNTLYWYLQNLGQGPELLIRYENEEAVDDSQLPKDRFSAERLKGVDSTLKIQPAELGDSAVYLCASSLAGWNTEAFFGQGTRLTVV.